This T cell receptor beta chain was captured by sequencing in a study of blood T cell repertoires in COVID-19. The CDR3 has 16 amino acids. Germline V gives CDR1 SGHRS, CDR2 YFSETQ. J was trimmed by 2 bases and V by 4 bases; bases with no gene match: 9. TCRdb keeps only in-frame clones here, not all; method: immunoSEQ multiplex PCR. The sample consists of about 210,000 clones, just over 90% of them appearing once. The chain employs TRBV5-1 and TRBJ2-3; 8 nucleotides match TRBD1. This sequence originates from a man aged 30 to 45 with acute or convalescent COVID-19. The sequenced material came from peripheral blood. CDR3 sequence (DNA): TGCGCCAGCAGCCAGGGGGCTAGCGCGAACACAGATACGCAGTATTTT. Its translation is CASSQGASANTDTQYF.